The 31 T cell receptor beta chains in this list originate from one sample, sequenced in a study of shared clonotypes between healthy human individuals. The protocol was immunoSEQ multiplex PCR, while the TCRdb copy is restricted to in-frame clones and leaves out a portion. The sample yields roughly 1,500,000 clones, approximately 98.5% seen once. The sequenced sample was naive CD4+ T cells sorted from blood. As for subset: CD45RA+ positively selected. These receptors originate from a man under 40 in good health.

This chain uses TRBV5-6 with TRBJ2-2, with 12 bases matching TRBD2. The CDR3 loop spans 15 amino acids. Germline V gene data show CDR1 as SGHDT and CDR2 as YYEEEE. Losses at the gene ends were 1 base for V and 7 bases for J; bases not matched to a gene: 2. CDR3: CASSLRTSGNGELFF. In DNA, the CDR3 is TGTGCCAGCAGCTTGAGGACTAGCGGGAACGGGGAGCTGTTTTTT.

The chain recombines TRBV5-6 with TRBJ2-7; D is perhaps TRBD2 (6 bases). Germline CDR1 and CDR2: SGHDT and YYEEEE. V lost 4 bases and J lost 9, with 23 bases in between. The CDR3 runs to 15 residues. Here the CDR3 DNA reads TGTGCCAGCAGCCCCCCTCGGGAGAGGCGGAGTCGGCAGTACTTC. Translated, it gives CASSPPRERRSRQYF. The full variable domain, its missing parts supplied by reference TRBV5-6 and TRBJ2-7, is DAGVTQSPTHLIKTRGQQVTLRCSPKSGHDTVSWYQQALGQGPQFIFQYYEEEERQRGNFPDRFSGHQFPNYSSELNVNALLLGDSALYLCASSPPRERRSRQYFGPGTRLTVT.

CDR3 residues: CASSVSLASYEQYF. In DNA form, the CDR3 reads TGTGCCAGCAGTGTTAGTCTAGCTTCCTACGAGCAGTACTTC. The chain employs TRBV2 and TRBJ2-7; D might be TRBD2 (5 bases). Germline V gene data show CDR1 as SNHLY and CDR2 as FYNNEI. Trimming cost V 4 bases and J 1 base, with 11 bases left between them. The CDR3 extends over 14 amino acids.

This clone was seen a handful of times. Other nucleotide sequences from this sample produce the same CDR3. The rearrangement uses TRBV18 and TRBJ2-7; no reliable D call. The germline V gene encodes CDR1 KGHSH and CDR2 LQKENI. V lost 1 base, J lost 0 bases, and 4 bases lay in between. The CDR3 covers 13 residues. DNA of the CDR3: TGTGCCAGCTCACCACAGGGCTCCTACGAGCAGTACTTC. The encoded protein is CASSPQGSYEQYF.

This chain uses TRBV25-1 with TRBJ2-1; TRBD2 might be the D (7 bases). V was shortened by 8 bases and J by 1 base, with 12 bases between the two germline ends. Germline V gives CDR1 MGHDK, CDR2 SYGVNS. The CDR3 is 14 residues long. CDR3 in amino acids: CASGEGGSYNEQFF. The CDR3 nucleotides read TGTGCCAGCGGGGAGGGGGGATCCTACAATGAGCAGTTCTTC.

The gene calls are TRBV5-4 and TRBJ2-2; weak D call: TRBD1 (8 bases). The ends were cut back, 0 bases at V and 7 bases at J, with 13 bases in the middle. The CDR3 consists of 15 residues. Germline loops: CDR1 SGHNT, CDR2 YYREEE (reference sequence). CDR3 coding DNA: TGTGCCAGCAGCTTGGGACAGGGGAGGGTCGGGGAGCTGTTTTTT. Translation gives CASSLGQGRVGELFF.

V and J are TRBV10-3 and TRBJ2-7, with 7 nucleotides matching TRBD1. The CDR3 spans 16 residues. V shed 2 bases, J shed 3 bases, and the junction held 10 bases outside the gene matches. Per germline, CDR1 ENHRY and CDR2 SYGVKD. DNA of the CDR3: TGTGCCATCAGTGAGCGGTCGGGACAGACCATCTACGAGCAGTACTTC. This gives the protein CAISERSGQTIYEQYF.

The gene calls are TRBV28 and TRBJ2-7; TRBD2 is a possible D gene (5 bases). CDR3 length equals 14 residues. From germline, CDR1 is MDHEN and CDR2 SYDVKM. The V end was cut by 3 bases, the J end by 3 bases, with 12 bases between. CDR3 in amino acids: CASSLPRAHYEQYF. As DNA, the CDR3 is TGTGCCAGCAGTTTGCCGCGGGCTCACTACGAGCAGTACTTC.

This chain connects TRBV30 to TRBJ1-5, with unresolved D. The CDR3 loop spans 15 amino acids. V lost 2 bases and J lost 0, with 11 bases in between. The germline V gene has CDR1 GTSNPN and CDR2 SVGIG (reference sequence). CDR3 sequence (DNA): TGTGCCTGGAGTAAAGGAGTACATAGCAATCAGCCCCAGCATTTT. Its protein product is CAWSKGVHSNQPQHF. The whole variable domain, filled in from reference TRBV30 and TRBJ1-5, reads SQTIHQWPATLVQPVGSPLSLECTVEGTSNPNLYWYRQAAGRGLQLLFYSVGIGQISSEVPQNLSASRPQDRQFILSSKKLLLSDSGFYLCAWSKGVHSNQPQHFGDGTRLSIL.

Here the CDR3 DNA reads TGCGCCAGCAGCTTGGCCGCTAGTGGCGATACGCAGTATTTT. Protein: CASSLAASGDTQYF. The chain links TRBV5-1 to TRBJ2-3; D is unclear. The germline CDR1 and CDR2 sequences are SGHRS and YFSETQ. Trimming removed 0 bases from V and 6 bases from J, with 11 bases in between. This CDR3 is built from 14 residues. Based on the CDR3 plus reference TRBV5-1 and TRBJ2-3, the full variable domain is KAGVTQTPRYLIKTRGQQVTLSCSPISGHRSVSWYQQTPGQGLQFLFEYFSETQRNKGNFPGRFSGRQFSNSRSEMNVSTLELGDSALYLCASSLAASGDTQYFGPGTRLTVL.

The J gene is TRBJ2-5, the V gene TRBV10-3, with D perhaps TRBD2 (6 bases). In germline, CDR1 is ENHRY, CDR2 SYGVKD. V was shortened by 10 bases and J by 4 bases, with 16 bases between the two germline ends. CDR3 length: 13 residues. For the CDR3, the DNA is TGTGCCAGCCGGGAGTCCCCGGGAGAGACCCAGTACTTC. This codes for CASRESPGETQYF.

CDR3 in DNA: TGCGCCAGCAGCTTCCCCGGGATTGAAGCTTTCTTT. Translation: CASSFPGIEAFF. The rearrangement uses TRBV5-1 and TRBJ1-1; D remains ambiguous. The CDR3 loop spans 12 amino acids. V was pared by 2 bases and J by 7 bases, with 9 bases between. Germline V gives CDR1 SGHRS, CDR2 YFSETQ.

This chain uses TRBV5-6 with TRBJ1-3; D uncertain. This CDR3 has 16 residues. Per the germline V gene, CDR1 is SGHDT and CDR2 is YYEEEE. V lost 0 bases and J lost 4, with 14 bases in between. The CDR3 protein is CASSLVGVNRGNTIYF. CDR3 sequence (DNA): TGTGCCAGCAGCTTGGTTGGGGTTAATCGGGGAAACACCATATATTTT. Based on the CDR3 plus reference TRBV5-6 and TRBJ1-3, the full variable domain is DAGVTQSPTHLIKTRGQQVTLRCSPKSGHDTVSWYQQALGQGPQFIFQYYEEEERQRGNFPDRFSGHQFPNYSSELNVNALLLGDSALYLCASSLVGVNRGNTIYFGEGSWLTVV.

The chain combines TRBV5-5 with TRBJ2-7; 9 bases line up with TRBD1. Trimming cost V 2 bases and J 2 bases; bases outside gene matches: 5. The germline gives CDR1 SGHKS, CDR2 YYEKEE (reference sequence). The CDR3 consists of 15 residues. The CDR3 loop reads CASSLTGGLPYEQYF. CDR3 DNA: TGTGCCAGCAGCTTAACAGGGGGCCTACCCTACGAGCAGTACTTC.

A remark on this clone: The same CDR3 also results from other DNA sequences found in this sample. The chain uses TRBV6-1 and TRBJ1-1; 7 bases agree with TRBD1. Germline V gene data show CDR1 as MNHNS and CDR2 as SASEGT. This CDR3 has 13 residues. After removal of 1 base from V and 4 bases from J, the junction contained 0 bases not matched to a gene. CDR3 residues: CASSEDRGTEAFF. The CDR3 nucleotides read TGTGCCAGCAGTGAAGACAGGGGCACTGAAGCTTTCTTT.

The chain uses TRBV5-1 and TRBJ2-1, with D perhaps assigned TRBD1 or TRBD2 (6 bases each). Germline-derived CDR1 and CDR2 are SGHRS and YFSETQ. This CDR3 has 15 amino acids. Trimming pared 6 bases from V and 7 bases from J, leaving 20 bases between. CDR3: CASTTTWGAMNEQFF. CDR3 nucleotide sequence: TGCGCCAGCACCACCACATGGGGGGCAATGAATGAGCAGTTCTTC.

CDR3 region: CASSPLGTVAETQYF. The CDR3 DNA follows: TGCGCCAGCAGCCCCCTCGGGACAGTAGCGGAGACCCAGTACTTC. The chain recombines TRBV5-1 with TRBJ2-5, with TRBD1 matching 7 bases. Trimming took 4 bases from V and 5 from J; bases not matched to a gene: 11. Germline CDR1 is SGHRS and CDR2 is YFSETQ. The CDR3 spans 15 residues.

V usage is TRBV5-1 and J usage is TRBJ2-1; 13 nucleotides align to TRBD2. The CDR3 spans 17 residues. The germline gives CDR1 SGHRS, CDR2 YFSETQ. V was pared by 2 bases and J by 8 bases, with 10 bases of the junction left unmatched. The DNA for the CDR3 is TGCGCCAGCAGCTTTTGGACTAGCGGGAGTCGGGACGATGAGCAGTTCTTC. It yields the protein CASSFWTSGSRDDEQFF. Filled out from reference TRBV5-1 and TRBJ2-1, the complete variable domain reads KAGVTQTPRYLIKTRGQQVTLSCSPISGHRSVSWYQQTPGQGLQFLFEYFSETQRNKGNFPGRFSGRQFSNSRSEMNVSTLELGDSALYLCASSFWTSGSRDDEQFFGPGTRLTVL.

The genes are TRBV10-2 and TRBJ1-5, with unresolved D. With 0 bases removed from V and 6 bases from J, the gap between germline ends came to 12 bases. Germline V gives CDR1 WSHSY, CDR2 SAAADI. The length of the CDR3 is 15 residues. The CDR3 region is CASSESGGFRQPQHF. The CDR3 DNA sequence: TGCGCCAGCAGTGAGTCAGGAGGCTTCCGTCAGCCCCAGCATTTT.

The chain employs TRBV5-1 and TRBJ2-7; no firm D call. The CDR3 has 13 amino acids. Trimming removed 0 bases at V and 2 bases at J, with 6 bases between. The V gene's germline CDR1 is SGHRS and CDR2 YFSETQ. CDR3 DNA sequence: TGCGCCAGCAGCTTGGATTTGCCCTACGAGCAGTACTTC. Amino acid sequence: CASSLDLPYEQYF.

This clone has only one observation. J is TRBJ1-3 and V is TRBV28; D gene unclear. This CDR3 is 13 amino acids long. The V gene lost 8 bases and the J gene lost 0 bases, with 8 bases spanning the gap. Germline CDR1 reads MDHEN; CDR2 reads SYDVKM. Here the CDR3 reads CASFLASGNTIYF. The CDR3 nucleotides read TGTGCCAGCTTTCTTGCCTCTGGAAACACCATATATTTT.

This clone was detected once. The chain is built from TRBV10-3 and TRBJ1-5, with D hard to call. The CDR3 is made up of 13 amino acids. The V end was cut by 7 bases, the J end by 0 bases, with 7 bases between. CDR1 is ENHRY and CDR2 is SYGVKD in the germline V gene. The CDR3 DNA sequence: TGTGCCATCAAGGGAAATAGCAATCAGCCCCAGCATTTT. The encoded protein is CAIKGNSNQPQHF.

This rearrangement joins TRBV15 to TRBJ2-3; 8 bases map to TRBD1. The germline gives CDR1 LNHNV, CDR2 YYDKDF (reference sequence). This CDR3 contains 16 residues. The junction had 7 bases not matched to a gene; V was cut back by 2 bases and J by 3 bases. The CDR3 region is CATSRILGQGTDTQYF. CDR3 DNA sequence: TGTGCCACCAGCAGAATCCTAGGACAGGGAACAGATACGCAGTATTTT. Variable domain in full (rest from reference TRBV15 and TRBJ2-3): DAMVIQNPRYQVTQFGKPVTLSCSQTLNHNVMYWYQQKSSQAPKLLFHYYDKDFNNEADTPDNFQSRRPNTSFCFLDIRSPGLGDTAMYLCATSRILGQGTDTQYFGPGTRLTVL.

CDR3 sequence (DNA): TGCGCCAGCAGCAGTGGACTAAATTCCTACAATGAGCAGTTCTTC. Translated, it gives CASSSGLNSYNEQFF. This chain links TRBV5-1 with TRBJ2-1; D possibly corresponds to TRBD2 (6 bases). This CDR3 is 15 amino acids long. Germline CDR1 SGHRS, CDR2 YFSETQ. Deletions cut 4 bases from V and 1 base from J, with 12 bases between. The complete variable domain, with remaining parts taken from reference TRBV5-1 and TRBJ2-1, reads KAGVTQTPRYLIKTRGQQVTLSCSPISGHRSVSWYQQTPGQGLQFLFEYFSETQRNKGNFPGRFSGRQFSNSRSEMNVSTLELGDSALYLCASSSGLNSYNEQFFGPGTRLTVL.

The chain joins TRBV30 to TRBJ1-1, with D uncertain. The CDR3 runs to 15 residues. Germline V lookup: CDR1 GTSNPN, CDR2 SVGIG (reference sequence). Trimming left V 0 bases short and J 1 base short, with 12 bases between. The DNA of the CDR3 is TGTGCCTGGAGTGTGGGTCCACTCACGAACACTGAAGCTTTCTTT. Translating it yields CAWSVGPLTNTEAFF.

The chain has TRBV7-6 and TRBJ2-1, with 11 bases lining up with TRBD2. Trimming removed 4 bases from V and 0 bases from J; junction bases left unmatched: 8. The V gene's germline CDR1 is SGHVS and CDR2 FNYEAQ. This CDR3 comprises 18 residues. The CDR3 coding sequence is TGTGCCAGCAGCTCCCATAGCGGGAGGGCCAACTCCTACAATGAGCAGTTCTTC. It encodes CASSSHSGRANSYNEQFF.

The rearrangement uses TRBV10-3 and TRBJ2-1, with D tentatively TRBD2 (7 bases). The CDR3 is made up of 15 amino acids. Germline lookup yields CDR1 ENHRY and CDR2 SYGVKD. V lost 6 bases to trimming and J lost 6 bases, with 18 bases between them. The CDR3 sequence is CAISLSGGPRNEQFF. For the CDR3, the DNA is TGTGCCATCAGCCTATCGGGGGGCCCGCGCAATGAGCAGTTCTTC.

This chain links TRBV15 with TRBJ2-1; D uncertain. Looked up from germline, CDR1 is LNHNV and CDR2 is YYDKDF (reference sequence). Trimming removed 7 bases from V and 5 bases from J, with 21 bases in between. CDR3 length: 16 amino acids. CDR3 in amino acids: CATTRSRVGYNNEQFF. CDR3 coding DNA: TGTGCCACCACCAGGTCAAGGGTGGGTTACAACAATGAGCAGTTCTTC. Combining the CDR3 with reference TRBV15 and TRBJ2-1 gives the whole variable domain DAMVIQNPRYQVTQFGKPVTLSCSQTLNHNVMYWYQQKSSQAPKLLFHYYDKDFNNEADTPDNFQSRRPNTSFCFLDIRSPGLGDTAMYLCATTRSRVGYNNEQFFGPGTRLTVL.

The chain recombines TRBV5-4 with TRBJ2-7, with 10 bases that match TRBD2. The CDR3 consists of 17 residues. The V and J ends lost 4 bases and 3 bases, in that order; junction bases with no gene match: 13. Looked up from germline, CDR1 is SGHNT and CDR2 is YYREEE (reference sequence). CDR3: CASSPGGSSGSLYEQYF. DNA for the CDR3: TGTGCCAGCAGCCCTGGCGGTTCTAGCGGGAGCCTCTACGAGCAGTACTTC.

The CDR3, as DNA: TGTGCCAGCATTTCGAAGCGAGACATGAACACTGAAGCTTTCTTT. It yields the protein CASISKRDMNTEAFF. The chain recombines TRBV2 with TRBJ1-1; D call uncertain. This CDR3 is built from 15 residues. V shed 7 bases and J shed 0 bases, with 15 bases lying between them. Germline-derived CDR1 and CDR2 are SNHLY and FYNNEI. Full variable domain (remainder filled in from reference TRBV2 and TRBJ1-1): EPEVTQTPSHQVTQMGQEVILRCVPISNHLYFYWYRQILGQKVEFLVSFYNNEISEKSEIFDDQFSVERPDGSNFTLKIRSTKLEDSAMYFCASISKRDMNTEAFFGQGTRLTVV.

The chain is built from TRBV28 and TRBJ2-7; maybe TRBD1 (5 bases). The V end was cut by 7 bases, the J end by 0 bases, with 10 bases between. Germline lookup yields CDR1 MDHEN and CDR2 SYDVKM. The length of the CDR3 is 13 residues. The CDR3 is CASNSDSSYEQYF. The CDR3 coding sequence is TGTGCCAGCAATTCCGACAGCTCCTACGAGCAGTACTTC.